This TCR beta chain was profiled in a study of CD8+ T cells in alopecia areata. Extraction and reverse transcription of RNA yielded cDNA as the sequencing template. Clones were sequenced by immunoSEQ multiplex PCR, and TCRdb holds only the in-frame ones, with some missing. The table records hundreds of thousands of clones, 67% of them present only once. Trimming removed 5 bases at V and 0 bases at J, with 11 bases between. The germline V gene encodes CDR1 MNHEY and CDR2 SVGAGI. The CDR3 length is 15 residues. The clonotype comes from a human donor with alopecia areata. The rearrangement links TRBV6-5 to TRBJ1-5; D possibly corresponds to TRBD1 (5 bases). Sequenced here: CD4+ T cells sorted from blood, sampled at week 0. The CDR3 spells CASSPTVNSNQPQHF. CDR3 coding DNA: TGTGCCAGCAGTCCGACAGTAAATAGCAATCAGCCCCAGCATTTT.